This entry is about one T cell receptor (beta chain). Data came from immunoSEQ multiplex PCR; TCRdb stores just in-frame clones and leaves some out. The sample contains a few hundred thousand clones, approximately 90% of which appear only once. The sample belongs to a study of blood T cell repertoires in COVID-19. Looking at the study overall: Spain, Italy and the United States supplied samples that represented acute and convalescent COVID-19. PBMCs, B-cell-depleted T cells, or T cells were the source of the cDNA or gDNA that made up the material.

This CDR3 has 14 amino acids. Germline lookup yields CDR1 GTSNPN and CDR2 SVGIG (reference sequence). V lost 1 base and J 4 bases, leaving 11 bases between the germline ends. The TCR originated in a woman in her 40s who had recovered from COVID-19. The material sequenced was peripheral blood. The chain joins TRBV30 to TRBJ1-5; D possibly corresponds to TRBD1 (5 bases). In DNA, the CDR3 is TGTGCCTGGAGTGGGGGCAGCCTTAATCAGCCCCAGCATTTT. Protein: CAWSGGSLNQPQHF.